The sequence of this TCR beta chain was determined in a study of blood T cell repertoires in COVID-19. The method was immunoSEQ multiplex PCR; TCRdb's version includes in-frame clones alone and lacks a portion of them. The sample contains hundreds of thousands of clones, 85% to 90% of which appear only once. Before being deemed recovered, Cohort 3 donors had two negative PCRs, clearance, or symptom resolution. This CDR3 has 15 amino acids. CDR1 is SEHNR and CDR2 is FQNEAQ in the germline V gene (reference sequence). V was pared by 5 bases and J by 4 bases, with 5 bases of the junction left unmatched. This clone was seen a few times.

The J gene is TRBJ2-2, the V gene TRBV7-9, with TRBD2 matching over 9 bases. The TCR was taken from a man aged 25-45 years who had recovered from COVID-19. Specimen: PBMCs or T cells enriched from blood (not recorded which). The DNA of the CDR3 is TGTGCCAGCAGCCAGACTAGCGGCCCCACCGGGGAGCTGTTTTTT. Translated, it gives CASSQTSGPTGELFF.